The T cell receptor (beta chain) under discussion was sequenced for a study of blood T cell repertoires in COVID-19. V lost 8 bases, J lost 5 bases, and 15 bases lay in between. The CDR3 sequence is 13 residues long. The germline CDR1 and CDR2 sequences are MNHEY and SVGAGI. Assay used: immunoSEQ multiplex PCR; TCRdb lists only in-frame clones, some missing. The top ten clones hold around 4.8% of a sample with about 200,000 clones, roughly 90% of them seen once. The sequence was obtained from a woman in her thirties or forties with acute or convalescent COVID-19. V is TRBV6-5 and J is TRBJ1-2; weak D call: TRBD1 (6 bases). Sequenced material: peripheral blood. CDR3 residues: CASCRGGRYGYTF. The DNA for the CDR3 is TGTGCCAGCTGCCGCGGGGGCCGTTATGGCTACACCTTC.